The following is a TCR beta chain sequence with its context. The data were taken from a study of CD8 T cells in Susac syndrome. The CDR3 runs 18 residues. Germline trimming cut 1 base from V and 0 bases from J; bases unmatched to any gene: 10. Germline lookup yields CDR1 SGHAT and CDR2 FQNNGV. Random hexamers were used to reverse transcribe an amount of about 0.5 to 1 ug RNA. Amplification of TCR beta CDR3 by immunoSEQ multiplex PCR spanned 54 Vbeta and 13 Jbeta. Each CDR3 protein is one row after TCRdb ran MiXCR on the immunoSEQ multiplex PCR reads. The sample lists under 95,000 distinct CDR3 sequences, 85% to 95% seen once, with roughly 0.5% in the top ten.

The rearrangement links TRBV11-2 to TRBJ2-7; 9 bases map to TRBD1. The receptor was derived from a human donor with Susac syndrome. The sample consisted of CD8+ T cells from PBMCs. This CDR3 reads CASSLGYPGQGSSYEQYF. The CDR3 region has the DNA TGTGCCAGCAGCTTAGGCTACCCGGGACAGGGTAGCTCCTACGAGCAGTACTTC. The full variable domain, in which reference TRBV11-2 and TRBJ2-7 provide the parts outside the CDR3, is EAGVAQSPRYKIIEKRQSVAFWCNPISGHATLYWYQQILGQGPKLLIQFQNNGVVDDSQLPKDRFSAERLKGVDSTLKIQPAKLEDSAVYLCASSLGYPGQGSSYEQYFGPGTRLTVT.